This TCR beta chain was recovered during a study of T cell responses to AZD1222 COVID-19 vaccine. Study-wide results and caveats: Seropositive at baseline were only six AZD1222 recipients. In all cases, repertoires were sampled only after the peak T cell response.

The CDR3 has 13 residues. Trimming left V 6 bases short and J 1 base short, with 9 bases between. Investigators merged groups given second doses at roughly 4 or roughly 12 weeks. Profiled with immunoSEQ multiplex PCR; TCRdb holds only in-frame clones, not every one. The sample shows around 140,000 clones, about 91% of them seen only once. To note about this clone: Its specificity is not known.

The chain links TRBV12-3 or TRBV12-4 to TRBJ1-1, with D unresolved. The sequences come from peripheral blood, collected 28 days after the second AZD1222 dose. This clonotype was obtained from an adult who received the AZD1222 COVID-19 vaccine. CDR3 sequence: CASSPSKNTEAFF. The DNA for the CDR3 is TGTGCCAGCAGCCCCAGTAAGAACACTGAAGCTTTCTTT.